This TCR beta chain is drawn from a study of early T cells in non-severe SARS-CoV-2 infection. Turning to the study itself: It was bulk RNA from unsorted whole blood that was sequenced, and the chains were unpaired.

Individual cDNA molecules received unique molecular identifiers during library preparation. TCRdb re-called the 5' RACE reads through MiXCR, storing one row per CDR3 protein. The sample has approximately 90,000 distinct CDR3 sequences; around 10% are singletons. The CDR3 totals 15 residues. Germline V gene lookup returns CDR1 SGHNT and CDR2 YYREEE (reference sequence). The V and J ends lost 4 bases and 4 bases, in that order; junction bases with no gene match: 11. Sequencing used whole blood, obtained at baseline. The clonotype originates from an adult who was a healthcare worker with PCR-confirmed SARS-CoV-2 infection or an uninfected control (not recorded which). The V gene is TRBV5-4, the J gene TRBJ2-7; 7 nucleotides align to TRBD2. For the CDR3, the DNA is TGTGCCAGCAGCCTCCTTTCGGGAGGCTTATACGAGCAGTACTTC. This translates into CASSLLSGGLYEQYF.